This T cell receptor (beta chain) comes out of a study of OX40 agonist ivuxolimab in advanced cancers. Study-level background: Every 2 weeks, patients got intravenous ivuxolimab at one of six dose levels (0.01-10 mg/kg). 30% to 40% of patients had received prior checkpoint inhibitor therapy. Those treated in dose escalation had hepatocellular carcinoma, melanoma, renal cell cancer or head and neck cancer. Study findings and constraints: Nonresponders, in some cases, also had low normalized T-cell clonal expansion.

Trimming took off 4 bases at V and 6 bases at J, with 21 bases between the two ends. In germline, CDR1 is SNHLY, CDR2 FYNNEI. This CDR3 region has 16 residues. Of note for this clone: Its antigen is unknown.

The protocol was immunoSEQ multiplex PCR, while the TCRdb copy is restricted to in-frame clones and leaves out a portion. The sample has fewer than 100,000 clones; about 91% are singletons. The chain combines TRBV2 with TRBJ1-1; D possibly corresponds to TRBD1 (6 bases). This material consisted of CD4+ or CD8+ T cells sorted from blood, taken in a trial of the OX40 agonist ivuxolimab. This receptor was obtained from an adult with an advanced solid tumor such as melanoma, head and neck, liver or kidney cancer. CDR3 nucleotide sequence: TGTGCCAGCAGTGGACCTTTGGGGGCGTCTGCCGCTGAAGCTTTCTTT. This translates into CASSGPLGASAAEAFF.